Shown below are 31 T cell receptor beta chains from a single sample sequenced in a study of control samples from healthy donors and cancer patients. TCRdb's copy holds only in-frame clones and misses some; the assay was immunoSEQ multiplex PCR. Seen here are about 130,000 clones, roughly 94% observed once, and the top ten hold approximately 15%. The specimen sequenced was PBMCs. All receptors come from a man aged 55 to 70 with colorectal cancer.

With regard to this clone: Other DNA sequences of this sample code for an identical CDR3. The chain combines TRBV18 with TRBJ2-3, with D uncertain. The CDR3 contains 12 residues. Trimming removed 6 bases from V and 4 bases from J, with 8 bases in between. Germline CDR1 KGHSH, CDR2 LQKENI. CDR3 region: CASSPKADTQYF. In DNA, the CDR3 is TGTGCCAGCTCCCCGAAGGCAGATACGCAGTATTTT.

CDR3 region: CASSPGQRQGEAFF. Here the CDR3 DNA reads TGTGCCAGCTCACCAGGACAGCGCCAGGGTGAAGCTTTCTTT. The chain joins TRBV18 to TRBJ1-1, with a possible D match to TRBD1 (6 bases). Trimming shortened V by 2 bases and J by 7 bases, and 14 bases separated the two germline ends. Per germline, CDR1 KGHSH and CDR2 LQKENI. This CDR3 contains 14 residues.

The chain combines TRBV10-2 with TRBJ2-7; D unresolved. The CDR3 contains 12 residues. The germline gives CDR1 WSHSY, CDR2 SAAADI. Deletions cut 3 bases from V and 2 bases from J, with 5 bases between. The CDR3 DNA reads TGCGCCAGCAGTGAATCCACCTACGAGCAGTACTTC. It is translated as CASSESTYEQYF.

The J gene is TRBJ2-5, the V gene TRBV2, with 9 bases that match TRBD1. The germline CDR1 and CDR2 sequences are SNHLY and FYNNEI. The CDR3 spans 14 residues. With V trimmed by 6 bases and J by 7 bases, 9 bases remained unmatched. The DNA of the CDR3 is TGTGCCAGCAGCCTCCTGACAGGGGGAGGGACCCAGTACTTC. It is translated as CASSLLTGGGTQYF.

The rearrangement joins TRBV7-7 to TRBJ2-2; 7 nucleotides line up with TRBD1. The J segment lost 1 base and the V segment lost 4 bases, leaving 3 bases of the junction unmatched. CDR1 and CDR2 (germline): SSHAT, FNYEAQ (reference sequence). The CDR3 extends over 15 amino acids. CDR3: CASSSGTENTGELFF. The CDR3 DNA is TGTGCCAGCAGCTCCGGGACAGAGAACACCGGGGAGCTGTTTTTT.

CDR3 sequence (DNA): TGTGCCACCAGCAGAGTTCGCGGGGGGACTTTACCTAGCACAGATACGCAGTATTTT. It specifies CATSRVRGGTLPSTDTQYF. V and J are TRBV15 and TRBJ2-3; the match to TRBD2 covers 8 bases. Germline V lookup: CDR1 LNHNV, CDR2 YYDKDF (reference sequence). CDR3 length: 19 residues. With V trimmed by 1 base and J by 0 bases, 12 bases remained unmatched.

The gene calls are TRBV27 and TRBJ2-3; D is uncertain. V gave up 3 bases and J gave up 5 bases, with 9 bases separating them. Germline CDR1 reads MNHEY; CDR2 reads SMNVEV (reference sequence). The CDR3 is 13 residues long. The CDR3 DNA is TGTGCCAGCAGTTTCGCAAGGAGAGATACGCAGTATTTT. This gives the protein CASSFARRDTQYF.

Notes on this clone: Germline is not matched at one junction end, which may reflect a read error. The chain couples TRBV24-1 to TRBJ2-2; D may correspond to TRBD1 or TRBD2 (5 bases each). This CDR3 has 14 amino acids. Germline V gene sequence: CDR1 KGHDR, CDR2 SFDVKD. The CDR3 DNA follows: TGTGCCACCAGTGATTACAGGACACACCGGGGAGCTGTTTTT. Protein: CATSDYRTHRGAVF.

The chain has TRBV10-3 and TRBJ2-3; 8 bases are shared with TRBD2. The J segment lost 1 base and the V segment lost 0 bases, leaving 0 bases of the junction unmatched. The V gene's germline CDR1 is ENHRY and CDR2 SYGVKD. The CDR3 has 15 residues. CDR3 coding DNA: TGTGCCATCAGTGAGTCTAGCGGGGGCACAGATACGCAGTATTTT. It is translated as CAISESSGGTDTQYF.

This sequence joins TRBV9 and TRBJ2-2, with TRBD2 identical over 9 bases. CDR1 and CDR2 from the germline V gene are SGDLS and YYNGEE. This CDR3 spans 16 amino acids. The V gene end was trimmed by 4 bases and the J gene end by 1 base; junction bases not matched to a gene: 5. The CDR3 DNA reads TGTGCCAGCAGCACCAGCGGGGGGTTGAACACCGGGGAGCTGTTTTTT. Its translation is CASSTSGGLNTGELFF. Supplemented by reference TRBV9 and TRBJ2-2, the full variable domain reads DSGVTQTPKHLITATGQRVTLRCSPRSGDLSVYWYQQSLDQGLQFLIQYYNGEERAKGNILERFSAQQFPDLHSELNLSSLELGDSALYFCASSTSGGLNTGELFFGEGSRLTVL.

The V and J genes are TRBV7-2 and TRBJ1-1; D is perhaps TRBD1 (6 bases). CDR3 length: 15 residues. Trimming removed 4 bases at V and 4 bases at J, with 16 bases between. Germline lookup yields CDR1 SGHTA and CDR2 FQGNSA. The DNA for the CDR3 is TGTGCCAGCAGCTCACGGGTGGGGGGCGTCACTGAAGCTTTCTTT. Translating it yields CASSSRVGGVTEAFF.

The rearrangement links TRBV18 to TRBJ1-1; tentative D call: TRBD1 (5 bases). The germline V and J ends were trimmed by 3 bases and 6 bases, with 14 bases remaining between them. In germline, CDR1 is KGHSH, CDR2 LQKENI. The CDR3 extends over 14 amino acids. CDR3 sequence (DNA): TGTGCCAGCTCACCCGCGGGACTTCCGGCTGAAGCTTTCTTT. Amino acid sequence: CASSPAGLPAEAFF.

The CDR3 DNA reads TGTGCCACCAGTGATGACAGGAGCACCGGGGAGCTGTTTTTT. It translates to CATSDDRSTGELFF. The V call is TRBV24-1, the J call TRBJ2-2, with a weak D call TRBD1 (6 bases). Germline values: CDR1 KGHDR, CDR2 SFDVKD. V gave up 3 bases and J gave up 4 bases, with 8 bases separating them. The CDR3 runs 14 residues.

This chain joins TRBV2 and TRBJ1-1, with 7 bases fitting TRBD1. After removal of 8 bases from V and 1 base from J, the junction contained 7 bases not matched to a gene. The CDR3 extends over 14 amino acids. Germline-derived CDR1 and CDR2 are SNHLY and FYNNEI. The chain's CDR3 is CASGRGQRNTEAFF. DNA for the CDR3: TGTGCCAGCGGCCGGGGACAGAGGAACACTGAAGCTTTCTTT.

The CDR3 bases are TGTGCCAGCAGCGTAGGGGTGAGCTCTGGAAACACCATATATTTT. Amino acid sequence: CASSVGVSSGNTIYF. The chain employs TRBV9 and TRBJ1-3; no clear D gene. V was shortened by 0 bases and J by 0 bases, with 7 bases between the two germline ends. The CDR3 contains 15 residues. Per germline, CDR1 SGDLS and CDR2 YYNGEE. The entire variable domain, with the rest obtained from reference TRBV9 and TRBJ1-3, is as follows: DSGVTQTPKHLITATGQRVTLRCSPRSGDLSVYWYQQSLDQGLQFLIQYYNGEERAKGNILERFSAQQFPDLHSELNLSSLELGDSALYFCASSVGVSSGNTIYFGEGSWLTVV.

V is TRBV19 and J is TRBJ2-5, with 12 positions matching TRBD2. Unmatched junction bases numbered 2, after V lost 3 bases and J lost 6 bases. Germline CDR1 reads LNHDA; CDR2 reads SQIVND (reference sequence). The CDR3 totals 14 residues. For the CDR3, the DNA is TGTGCCAGTAGTATCCTAGCGGGGGGGAAGACCCAGTACTTC. The encoded protein is CASSILAGGKTQYF.

This chain joins TRBV5-4 and TRBJ2-7, with 10 bases that match TRBD1. From germline, CDR1 is SGHNT and CDR2 YYREEE (reference sequence). Trimming at V came to 3 bases and at J to 2 bases, leaving 5 bases not matched to a gene. This CDR3 is 15 amino acids long. The CDR3 sequence: CASSSDRGVTYEQYF. The CDR3, as DNA: TGTGCCAGCAGCTCGGACAGGGGGGTAACCTACGAGCAGTACTTC.

V gene TRBV6-5 combines with J gene TRBJ1-2; D might be TRBD1 (6 bases). Germline CDR1 is MNHEY and CDR2 is SVGAGI. Trimming took off 0 bases at V and 2 bases at J, with 10 bases between the two ends. The CDR3 consists of 15 residues. The CDR3 DNA reads TGTGCCAGCAGTTACTCCTCCCAGGGGAACTATGGCTACACCTTC. It is translated as CASSYSSQGNYGYTF.

This rearrangement joins TRBV19 to TRBJ1-1, with D possibly being TRBD1 (5 bases). V was cut by 3 bases and J by 4 bases, with 12 bases left in between. The CDR3 totals 14 residues. Germline loops: CDR1 LNHDA, CDR2 SQIVND (reference sequence). Written as DNA, the CDR3 is TGTGCCAGTAGTATTATGGGGCTAAGCACTGAAGCTTTCTTT. Translated, it gives CASSIMGLSTEAFF.

The chain is built from TRBV5-4 and TRBJ2-5, with 12 bases matching TRBD2. The V segment lost 4 bases and the J segment 5 bases; nucleotides outside the gene matches: 12. The germline CDR1 and CDR2 sequences are SGHNT and YYREEE (reference sequence). This CDR3 region has 17 residues. DNA of the CDR3: TGTGCCAGCAGCACGCCTAGCGGGGGGGCGGGGGCCGAGACCCAGTACTTC. Its translation: CASSTPSGGAGAETQYF.

This clone was seen only once. The V call is TRBV15, the J call TRBJ2-7; 11 nucleotides line up with TRBD2. CDR1 and CDR2 (germline): LNHNV, YYDKDF (reference sequence). V lost 5 bases, J lost 5 bases, and 11 bases stayed unmatched. The CDR3 covers 16 residues. DNA for the CDR3: TGTGCCACCAGCCCCCGGCTAGCGGGGGGCAAAGACGAGCAGTACTTC. As protein: CATSPRLAGGKDEQYF.

V usage is TRBV19 and J usage is TRBJ2-3, with D possibly TRBD2 on 6 matching bases. This CDR3 has 14 residues. V was trimmed by 5 bases and J by 6 bases, leaving 15 bases between them. Germline loops: CDR1 LNHDA, CDR2 SQIVND (reference sequence). The CDR3 nucleotides read TGTGCCAGTAGTCTCTCTGGGGGGTGGGATACGCAGTATTTT. Residues: CASSLSGGWDTQYF.

The chain joins TRBV6-1 to TRBJ1-5; D unresolved. V was pared by 0 bases and J by 1 base, with 7 bases between. The CDR3 sequence is 15 residues long. The germline V gene encodes CDR1 MNHNS and CDR2 SASEGT. The CDR3 region has the DNA TGTGCCAGCAGTGAAGCGTTAAACAGCAATCAGCCCCAGCATTTT. Its translation is CASSEALNSNQPQHF.

V usage is TRBV9 and J usage is TRBJ1-2; 7 bases match TRBD1. V lost 4 bases to trimming and J lost 0 bases; unmatched junction nucleotides: 6. The CDR3 length is 15 residues. Germline values: CDR1 SGDLS, CDR2 YYNGEE. CDR3 residues: CASSPRTGPNYGYTF. DNA for the CDR3: TGTGCCAGCAGCCCTCGGACAGGACCTAACTATGGCTACACCTTC. Supplemented by reference TRBV9 and TRBJ1-2, the full variable domain reads DSGVTQTPKHLITATGQRVTLRCSPRSGDLSVYWYQQSLDQGLQFLIQYYNGEERAKGNILERFSAQQFPDLHSELNLSSLELGDSALYFCASSPRTGPNYGYTFGSGTRLTVV.

V usage is TRBV3-1 (or the pseudogene TRBV3-2) and J usage is TRBJ1-1, with 7 bases identical to TRBD1. Losses at the gene ends were 4 bases for V and 3 bases for J; bases not matched to a gene: 2. The CDR3 runs to 13 residues. Germline V lookup: CDR1 LGHDT, CDR2 YNNKEL (reference sequence). CDR3 nucleotide sequence: TGTGCCAGCAGCCGGGGACAGCACACTGAAGCTTTCTTT. Protein product: CASSRGQHTEAFF.

The DNA of the CDR3 is TGTGCCAGCAGTTTAGGGGGCCGGGAAAAACTGTTTTTT. Translated, it gives CASSLGGREKLFF. J is TRBJ1-4 and V is TRBV12-3 or TRBV12-4, with D perhaps TRBD1 (5 bases). V dropped 1 base and J dropped 8 bases, with 8 bases sitting between them. There are 13 residues in the CDR3.

The chain joins TRBV29-1 to TRBJ2-2; 8 nucleotides agree with TRBD1. The CDR3 is made up of 14 amino acids. CDR1 SQVTM and CDR2 ANQGSEA come from the germline V gene. Unmatched junction bases numbered 8, after V lost 7 bases and J lost 4 bases. The DNA of the CDR3 is TGCAGCGCCGTCCAGACAGGGGCCACCGGGGAGCTGTTTTTT. It encodes CSAVQTGATGELFF.

The chain uses TRBV9 and TRBJ1-2; D unclear. Germline V gene lookup returns CDR1 SGDLS and CDR2 YYNGEE. The CDR3 spans 18 residues. Trimming stripped 0 bases from V and 0 bases from J, with 18 bases between. The CDR3 sequence is CASSVGVGLQLSNYGYTF. As DNA, the CDR3 is TGTGCCAGCAGCGTAGGGGTGGGGTTACAGCTATCTAACTATGGCTACACCTTC.

This chain connects TRBV6-1 to TRBJ2-4, with D perhaps given as TRBD1 or TRBD2 (5 bases each). The CDR3 length is 15 residues. The V gene lost 3 bases and the J gene lost 7 bases, with 16 bases spanning the gap. CDR1 and CDR2 (germline): MNHNS, SASEGT. The CDR3 loop reads CASSDRGDWRNIQYF. The CDR3 DNA reads TGTGCCAGCAGTGACCGAGGGGATTGGAGGAACATTCAGTACTTC.

The chain couples TRBV19 to TRBJ2-2; D gene ambiguous. V shed 3 bases and J shed 1 base, with 3 bases lying between them. Germline CDR1 is LNHDA and CDR2 is SQIVND (reference sequence). The CDR3 sequence is 13 residues long. This CDR3 reads CASSIWNTGELFF. The CDR3 nucleotides are TGTGCCAGTAGTATTTGGAACACCGGGGAGCTGTTTTTT.

V gene TRBV6-1 combines with J gene TRBJ1-1; D not resolved. Germline V gives CDR1 MNHNS, CDR2 SASEGT. The length of the CDR3 is 12 residues. Trimming stripped 3 bases from V and 6 bases from J, with 8 bases between. The CDR3 sequence is CASSDRFAEAFF. The CDR3 region has the DNA TGTGCCAGCAGTGACAGGTTCGCTGAAGCTTTCTTT.